The rows below give T cell receptor beta chains drawn from one sample of a study of beta chain features in type 1 diabetes. Sequencing used immunoSEQ multiplex PCR; TCRdb keeps in-frame clones, though not all of them. Of about 650,000 clones in the sample, under 15% were seen once. The sequenced sample consisted of naive CD4+ T cells from blood. These receptors originate from a man aged 25 to 45 with type 1 diabetes. Both conserved end residues are part of each CDR3. A D gene is named only where the DNA matches it firmly. Some rows have no size entry. The others give once, few or many, or a class for an expanded clone.

j_gene,abundance,v_gene,d_gene,CDR3nt,CDR3aa
TRBJ1-1,few,TRBV29-1,.,TGCAGCGTTGATTGGCAGGGGACCACTGAAGCTTTCTTT,CSVDWQGTTEAFF
TRBJ2-2,few,TRBV30,.,TGTGCCTGGAGTGTATATCAGGTTGACACCGGGGAGCTGTTTTTT,CAWSVYQVDTGELFF
TRBJ1-6,.,TRBV20-1,.,TGCAGTGCTCAAAGTAATTCACCCCTCCACTTT,CSAQSNSPLHF
TRBJ1-2,.,TRBV30,.,TGTGCCTTTTCCTACACTACACAGAACTATGGCTACACCTTC,CAFSYTTQNYGYTF
TRBJ2-7,.,TRBV6-5,TRBD1,TGTGCCAGCAGCCTGACAGGGTCCAGCTCCTACGAGCAGTACTTC,CASSLTGSSSYEQYF
TRBJ1-6,.,TRBV5-1,.,TGCGCCAGCAGCTTGGAGGTAGGGTCACCCCTCCACTTT,CASSLEVGSPLHF
TRBJ1-2,few,TRBV25-1,TRBD1,TGTGCCAGCAGTGATCAAACAGGGGGGTACTATGGCTACACCTTC,CASSDQTGGYYGYTF
TRBJ1-4,.,TRBV7-9,.,TGTGCCAGCCTCCGTGGGGCTAATGAAAAACTGTTTTTT,CASLRGANEKLFF
TRBJ2-1,.,TRBV11-2,.,TGTGCCAGCAGCCCCCGGGACTACAATGAGCAGTTCTTC,CASSPRDYNEQFF
TRBJ2-5,.,TRBV6-5,TRBD1,TGTGCCAGCAGGGACAGGGTTGGCGAGACCCAGTACTTC,CASRDRVGETQYF
TRBJ1-4,.,TRBV27,.,TGTGCCAGCAGTCCAGAGACAGCTAAGAATGAAAAACTGTTTTTT,CASSPETAKNEKLFF
TRBJ2-3,few,TRBV5-1,TRBD2,TGCGCCAGCAGCCCGGAGACTAGCGGGGGCACAGATACGCAGTATTTT,CASSPETSGGTDTQYF
TRBJ2-5,.,TRBV7-9,.,TGTGCCAGCAGCCAAGGGGGGGCACAAGAGACCCAGTACTTC,CASSQGGAQETQYF
TRBJ2-6,.,TRBV30,.,TGTGCCTGGAGTGATCAGGGGGCCAACGTCCTGACTTTC,CAWSDQGANVLTF
TRBJ2-7,.,TRBV13,.,TGTGCCAGCAGCAGCCCCCCAATCAGGGCCGTGAGCTCCTACGAGCAGTACTTC,CASSSPPIRAVSSYEQYF
TRBJ2-3,few,TRBV7-9,.,TGTGCCAGCAGCTTAGCGGGGGTCGCCACAGATACGCAGTATTTT,CASSLAGVATDTQYF
TRBJ2-3,.,TRBV7-6,.,TGTGCCAGCAGCTTTCGTACTAGCACAGATACGCAGTATTTT,CASSFRTSTDTQYF
TRBJ2-5,.,TRBV18,.,TGTGCCAGCTCACCAGGAACGCAAGAGACCCAGTACTTC,CASSPGTQETQYF
TRBJ2-3,.,TRBV7-2,.,TGTGCCAGCAGCTTAACTAGGGGCCCAGATACGCAGTATTTT,CASSLTRGPDTQYF
TRBJ2-3,.,TRBV14,.,TGTGCCAGCAGCCAACCGGGTGGAAGCACAGATACGCAGTATTTT,CASSQPGGSTDTQYF
TRBJ1-6,.,TRBV5-4,.,TGTGCCAGCAGTAGCCGGGACTTAAATTCACCCCTCCACTTT,CASSSRDLNSPLHF
TRBJ2-1,few,TRBV6-5,.,TGTGCCAGCAGTCTCTTGTCCTCCTACAATGAGCAGTTCTTC,CASSLLSSYNEQFF
TRBJ1-2,.,TRBV5-1,.,TGCGCCAGCAGCTTGGACGGGGCGGTGAGGGGCTACACCTTC,CASSLDGAVRGYTF